Reported below is one T cell receptor (beta chain). Its specificity is not known. Next came a second PCR, run for about 7 to 12 cycles, which used a sample-barcoded 5' primer along with a J-beta primer mix. Every single cDNA molecule received a tag from a template-switch adaptor with 12 random nucleotides. TCRdb re-analysed the 5' RACE reads in MiXCR, keeping a single row per CDR3 protein. In the table there are 1.5 million to 2 million distinct CDR3 sequences, about 31% of which are singletons. This sample is drawn from a study of blood T cells in healthy people across ages. Broader study findings: Per-million-T-cell TCR beta diversity fell roughly linearly with age. PBMCs that were unsorted prevented a conclusive naive versus antigen-experienced comparison.

V was pared by 6 bases and J by 1 base, with 13 bases between. Germline lookup yields CDR1 KGHSH and CDR2 LQKENI. This CDR3 is built from 14 residues. The receptor was isolated from a woman in her twenties or thirties in good health. The gene calls are TRBV18 and TRBJ2-7, with a tentative D call TRBD1 (6 bases). Material: blood. The CDR3 bases are TGTGCCAGCTCCGTGGGGGCGGAATCCTACGAGCAGTACTTC. It encodes CASSVGAESYEQYF.